This T cell receptor beta chain stems from a study of cytomegalovirus exposure and HLA in healthy donors. Study overall: Ancestry clustering placed roughly 86% of over 300 genotyped donors in the Caucasian-associated cluster. Regarding the study as a whole: DRB1 showed the most TCR associations and HLA-C the fewest in a later analysis, as rates varied by HLA locus. Association of a missense DCLRE1C variant with TCR beta V- and J-gene trimming was reported in a later analysis.

As to this clone: Its target is unknown.

From germline, CDR1 is SGHTA and CDR2 FQGTGA. Trimming stripped 2 bases from V and 2 bases from J, with 17 bases between. This CDR3 comprises 17 residues. The PCR employed 60 Vbeta primers together with 13 Jbeta primers. Authors' methods: A later analysis counted approximately 80 million unique TCR beta chains, around 11 million shared. The repertoire was sequenced with immunoSEQ multiplex PCR; TCRdb's copy has only in-frame clones and lacks some. From that table come the V and J calls and clone size; the DNA was used to work out D and trimming. The sample records some 180,000 clones, about 77% being singletons.

The rearrangement uses TRBV7-3 and TRBJ2-3, with D perhaps matching TRBD2 (7 bases). The receptor comes from a female donor in good health and CMV-seronegative. Material: PBMCs. The CDR3 DNA sequence: TGTGCCAGCAGCTTATCGTTGGTGGGGGGGCCCACAGATACGCAGTATTTT. It is translated as CASSLSLVGGPTDTQYF.